Listed below are T cell receptor beta chains from one sample, sequenced in a study of early T cells in non-severe SARS-CoV-2 infection. TCRdb reprocessed the 5' RACE reads with MiXCR, giving one entry per CDR3 protein. The sample carries about 50,000 distinct CDR3 sequences, almost 9.5% recorded once. The sample consisted of whole blood. Receptors were obtained from an adult who was a healthcare worker with PCR-confirmed SARS-CoV-2 infection or an uninfected control (not recorded which). Each CDR3 is given with its conserved first and last residue. Each record gives: D gene, clone size, J gene, V gene, CDR3 DNA, CDR3 protein. The D gene is left open where the match is weak. Some rows mark clone size as missing; the rest say once, few, many or name a class of expanded clone.

D: TRBD1; size: many; J: TRBJ2-5; V: TRBV12-3/TRBV12-4; DNA: TGTGCCAGCAACATGGGACCGGGACAGGGCTGGGAGACCCAGTACTTC; CDR3: CASNMGPGQGWETQYF
D: TRBD1; size: many; J: TRBJ1-5; V: TRBV19; DNA: TGTGCCAGTAGGGCGGGACAGAGATCCTATCAGCCCCAGCATTTT; CDR3: CASRAGQRSYQPQHF
D: TRBD1; size: many; J: TRBJ1-2; V: TRBV6-2/TRBV6-3; DNA: TGTGCCAGCAGTCTCGGGACAGCGAATGACTATGGCTACACCTTC; CDR3: CASSLGTANDYGYTF
D: TRBD1; size: few; J: TRBJ1-5; V: TRBV12-3/TRBV12-4; DNA: TGTGCCAGCAATACCCGGACAGGGAATCAGCCCCAGCATTTT; CDR3: CASNTRTGNQPQHF
D: -; size: -; J: TRBJ1-4; V: TRBV27; DNA: TGTGCCAGCAGTTTATCCGGCAGGGGAAGGGAAAAACTGTTTTTT; CDR3: CASSLSGRGREKLFF
D: TRBD1; size: many; J: TRBJ1-2; V: TRBV5-4; DNA: TGTGCCAGCAGGGGACAGTTCTATGGCTACACCTTC; CDR3: CASRGQFYGYTF
D: -; size: -; J: TRBJ1-3; V: TRBV12-3/TRBV12-4; DNA: TGTGCCAGCAGTGGGCAGGCTCTCTCTGGAAACACCATATATTTT; CDR3: CASSGQALSGNTIYF
D: -; size: many; J: TRBJ2-7; V: TRBV7-9; DNA: TGTGCCAGCAGCCCAAGCGGCGGTACGACCTACGAGCAGTACTTC; CDR3: CASSPSGGTTYEQYF
D: -; size: -; J: TRBJ2-3; V: TRBV5-6; DNA: TGTGCCAGCAACAGGGCAGGCGGGACAGATACGCAGTATTTT; CDR3: CASNRAGGTDTQYF
D: -; size: few; J: TRBJ1-2; V: TRBV3-1; DNA: TGTGCCAGCAGCCAACTCGGGGGAATCGGTGGCTACACCTTC; CDR3: CASSQLGGIGGYTF
D: -; size: few; J: TRBJ2-5; V: TRBV27; DNA: TGTGCCAGCAGCCCTCTTCCAGCCCTAGAGACCCAGTACTTC; CDR3: CASSPLPALETQYF
D: TRBD2; size: many; J: TRBJ2-3; V: TRBV12-3/TRBV12-4; DNA: TGTGCCAGCAGTTTGGACCCCCCGGGAGGGAGGTCAGATACGCAGTATTTT; CDR3: CASSLDPPGGRSDTQYF
D: TRBD2; size: few; J: TRBJ2-3; V: TRBV12-3/TRBV12-4; DNA: TGTGCCAGCAGCCTAGGCGGGAGGGCCATAGATACGCAGTATTTT; CDR3: CASSLGGRAIDTQYF
D: -; size: many; J: TRBJ1-4; V: TRBV20-1; DNA: TGCAGTGCTTTCTCCCTGGACGGGAATGAAAAACTGTTTTTT; CDR3: CSAFSLDGNEKLFF
D: -; size: many; J: TRBJ2-3; V: TRBV20-1; DNA: TGCAGTGCTAGACCCCCGTCAGATACGCAGTATTTT; CDR3: CSARPPSDTQYF
D: -; size: -; J: TRBJ1-5; V: TRBV20-1; DNA: TGCAGTGCTAAAGACGGGTCGTTTAGCAATCAGCCCCAGCATTTT; CDR3: CSAKDGSFSNQPQHF
D: TRBD1; size: -; J: TRBJ1-2; V: TRBV18; DNA: TGTGCCAGCTCAACGGGACAGGCTTTGGGGAATGGCTACACCTTC; CDR3: CASSTGQALGNGYTF
D: TRBD1; size: many; J: TRBJ1-2; V: TRBV9; DNA: TGTGCCAGCAGCGTAGAGCAGGGGGCTGGTGGCTACACCTTC; CDR3: CASSVEQGAGGYTF
D: TRBD1; size: -; J: TRBJ2-6; V: TRBV6-2/TRBV6-3; DNA: TGTGCCAGCAGGGGGACAGGGTTGAGGACTGGGGCCAACGTCCTGACTTTC; CDR3: CASRGTGLRTGANVLTF
D: -; size: many; J: TRBJ1-1; V: TRBV12-3/TRBV12-4; DNA: TGTGCCAACTCGGGACACTCGAACACTGAAGCTTTCTTT; CDR3: CANSGHSNTEAFF
D: -; size: few; J: TRBJ2-7; V: TRBV5-5; DNA: TGTGCCAGCAACAAAGGGGCGGACCAACTCTACGAGCAGTACTTC; CDR3: CASNKGADQLYEQYF
D: -; size: many; J: TRBJ2-3; V: TRBV3-1; DNA: TGTGCCAGCAGCCAAGACTGGGATACGCAGTATTTT; CDR3: CASSQDWDTQYF
D: TRBD1; size: many; J: TRBJ2-7; V: TRBV20-1; DNA: TGCAGTGCTAGTGTCCCTCAGGGGGAATACGAGCAGTACTTC; CDR3: CSASVPQGEYEQYF
D: -; size: -; J: TRBJ1-1; V: TRBV6-6; DNA: TGTGCCAGCAGTGAACCTTGGGTGGCTGAAGCTTTCTTT; CDR3: CASSEPWVAEAFF
D: -; size: many; J: TRBJ2-7; V: TRBV5-4; DNA: TGTGCCAGCAGCTTGATGGCCCAAGGGGACTACGAGCAGTACTTC; CDR3: CASSLMAQGDYEQYF
D: -; size: many; J: TRBJ2-5; V: TRBV10-3; DNA: TGTGCCATCGGACCCCAAGAGACCCAGTACTTC; CDR3: CAIGPQETQYF
D: -; size: many; J: TRBJ1-2; V: TRBV18; DNA: TGTGCCAGCTCACCATCCCGTGGAGTTAGCAACTATGGCTACACCTTC; CDR3: CASSPSRGVSNYGYTF
D: TRBD2; size: few; J: TRBJ2-7; V: TRBV7-2; DNA: TGTGCCAGCAGCCCCGGACTAGCGTTTGAGCAGTACTTC; CDR3: CASSPGLAFEQYF
D: -; size: -; J: TRBJ2-2; V: TRBV7-6; DNA: TGTGCCAGCAGCTTAGGAGGGTCACTCACCTCGGGGGAGCTGTTTTTT; CDR3: CASSLGGSLTSGELFF
D: -; size: few; J: TRBJ2-7; V: TRBV6-5; DNA: TGTGCCAGCAGTCGACGGTCTTCGATGGAGGAGCAGTACTTC; CDR3: CASSRRSSMEEQYF
D: -; size: -; J: TRBJ1-2; V: TRBV9; DNA: TGTGCCAGCAGCGCCGAACTAGCTAACTATGGCTACACCTTC; CDR3: CASSAELANYGYTF
D: -; size: -; J: TRBJ1-6; V: TRBV11-2; DNA: TGTGCCAGCAGCCGTATAGACTCACCCCTCCACTTT; CDR3: CASSRIDSPLHF
D: TRBD1; size: -; J: TRBJ2-1; V: TRBV29-1; DNA: TGCAGCGTCAGACAGGGGGGCCTCCGCTACAATGAGCAGTTCTTC; CDR3: CSVRQGGLRYNEQFF
D: -; size: many; J: TRBJ2-1; V: TRBV29-1; DNA: TGCAGCGTTGATCTCGTCCTCAATGAGCAGTTCTTC; CDR3: CSVDLVLNEQFF
D: -; size: many; J: TRBJ2-2; V: TRBV29-1; DNA: TGCAGCGTTGAGGTCCAGGGGACGAACACCGGGGAGCTGTTTTTT; CDR3: CSVEVQGTNTGELFF
D: -; size: medium-sized; J: TRBJ2-5; V: TRBV4-3; DNA: TGCGCCAGCAGCCAAGAACGGGGTCCAGAGACCCAGTACTTC; CDR3: CASSQERGPETQYF
D: TRBD2; size: -; J: TRBJ2-1; V: TRBV20-1; DNA: TGCAGTGCTAGATGGGGAGGGCCCAATGAGCAGTTCTTC; CDR3: CSARWGGPNEQFF
D: -; size: -; J: TRBJ1-2; V: TRBV20-1; DNA: TGCAGTGCTAGAGACTTTGGGACACCTAACTATGGCTACACCTTC; CDR3: CSARDFGTPNYGYTF
D: TRBD1; size: many; J: TRBJ1-6; V: TRBV20-1; DNA: TGCAGTGCGAACGGACAGGGAACAAGGAATTCACCCCTCCACTTT; CDR3: CSANGQGTRNSPLHF
D: TRBD2; size: many; J: TRBJ2-1; V: TRBV7-2; DNA: TGTGCCAGCAGCTTAATTCCTCGGGAGGGCCGTTACAATGAGCAGTTCTTC; CDR3: CASSLIPREGRYNEQFF
D: TRBD2; size: -; J: TRBJ2-7; V: TRBV11-2; DNA: TGTGCCAGCAGCTTGGGGGGGTCAACCCCCTGCGAGCAGTACTTC; CDR3: CASSLGGSTPCEQYF
D: -; size: many; J: TRBJ2-2; V: TRBV11-2; DNA: TGTGCCAGCAGCCACTTTCCAGCGGGGAACACCGGGGAGCTGTTTTTT; CDR3: CASSHFPAGNTGELFF
D: TRBD2; size: -; J: TRBJ2-2; V: TRBV12-3/TRBV12-4; DNA: TGTGCCAGCAGTTTAGGGGGACTAGCGGGAGGGCCCGGGGAGCTGTTTTTT; CDR3: CASSLGGLAGGPGELFF
D: -; size: many; J: TRBJ2-7; V: TRBV28; DNA: TGTGCCAGCAACGTGGATTCCTTGGTGGAGCAGTACTTC; CDR3: CASNVDSLVEQYF
D: -; size: medium-sized; J: TRBJ2-7; V: TRBV3-1; DNA: TGTGCCAGCAGCCAAATCCCCGACGAGCAGTACTTC; CDR3: CASSQIPDEQYF
D: -; size: few; J: TRBJ2-7; V: TRBV4-1; DNA: TGCGCCAGCAGCCCGAAACCGAAGGCCGGTCGGTCCCGCAGCGCTGTGGACGAGCAGTACTTC; CDR3: CASSPKPKAGRSRSAVDEQYF
D: -; size: -; J: TRBJ2-5; V: TRBV28; DNA: TGTGCCAGCAGGAAAGGTCATGCCCAAGAGACCCAGTACTTC; CDR3: CASRKGHAQETQYF
D: TRBD2; size: many; J: TRBJ2-7; V: TRBV7-2; DNA: TGTGCCAGCAGCTTTTCCGGGAGGGCCTACGAGCAGTACTTC; CDR3: CASSFSGRAYEQYF
D: -; size: many; J: TRBJ1-5; V: TRBV24-1; DNA: TGTGCCACTGGACAGCAAGGCAATCAGCCCCAGCATTTT; CDR3: CATGQQGNQPQHF
D: -; size: many; J: TRBJ1-1; V: TRBV20-1; DNA: TGCAGTGCTACACGCAGCTTGAACACTGAAGCTTTCTTT; CDR3: CSATRSLNTEAFF
D: -; size: -; J: TRBJ1-2; V: TRBV11-2; DNA: TGTGCCAGCAGCTTGGGACAAGCTAACTATGGCTACACCTTC; CDR3: CASSLGQANYGYTF
D: -; size: -; J: TRBJ2-3; V: TRBV30; DNA: TGTGCCTGGAGTCAACAGCGCCTCACAGATACGCAGTATTTT; CDR3: CAWSQQRLTDTQYF
D: TRBD2; size: few; J: TRBJ2-5; V: TRBV6-1; DNA: TGTGCCAGCTTATTGCTAGCGGGAGGACGCCAAGAGACCCAGTACTTC; CDR3: CASLLLAGGRQETQYF
D: -; size: -; J: TRBJ2-1; V: TRBV7-3; DNA: TGTGCCAGCAGCCCACTTCCCTCGAACAATGAGCAGTTCTTC; CDR3: CASSPLPSNNEQFF
D: -; size: many; J: TRBJ2-4; V: TRBV6-6; DNA: TGTGCCAGCGCCAAACGAGGGATCCAAAACATTCAGTACTTC; CDR3: CASAKRGIQNIQYF
D: -; size: many; J: TRBJ1-1; V: TRBV13; DNA: TGTGCCAGCAGCTTAAAGTGGCGTCGGGTGAACACTGAAGCTTTCTTT; CDR3: CASSLKWRRVNTEAFF
D: -; size: -; J: TRBJ2-5; V: TRBV18; DNA: TGTGCCAGCTCACCACTCCTACGAAACAGGGCCGAGGGAGAGACCCAGTACTTC; CDR3: CASSPLLRNRAEGETQYF
D: -; size: -; J: TRBJ2-7; V: TRBV6-2/TRBV6-3; DNA: TGTGCCAGCACCGACCGGGGACGGAACTCCTACGAGCAGTACTTC; CDR3: CASTDRGRNSYEQYF
D: -; size: many; J: TRBJ2-3; V: TRBV28; DNA: TGTGCCAGCAGTCTAGGGGCCCGATACGGCACAGATACGCAGTATTTT; CDR3: CASSLGARYGTDTQYF
D: TRBD2; size: -; J: TRBJ2-7; V: TRBV6-2/TRBV6-3; DNA: TGTGCCAGCAGTTACAGTTTTAGTGGACTAGCGGGAGTGAACTACGAGCAGTACTTC; CDR3: CASSYSFSGLAGVNYEQYF